This T cell receptor (beta chain) stems from a study of read filtering for tumor transcriptome and immune sequencing. The overall study: Among patients, approximately 17 were male and 14 female, aged about 47 to 80 (mean roughly 64). General study findings and limits: The sorted CD138-negative fraction was a mixed bone marrow immune population, not purified T cells. Without single-read clonotypes, shared clonotype proportions correlated more between IR-seq and RNA-seq.

The germline V and J ends were trimmed by 8 bases and 2 bases, with 13 bases remaining between them. The CDR3 is 14 residues long. Germline V gives CDR1 SNHLY, CDR2 FYNNEI. Molecular barcoded adaptors covering alpha/delta and beta/gamma chains were used on 400 ng RNA. From the reads, TCRdb called clonotypes with MiXCR, one entry per CDR3 protein. The sample holds about 37,000 distinct CDR3 sequences, approximately 10% seen once. This clonotype was detected ten times or more. What it recognizes is unknown. This clonotype originated in a donor at least 40 years old with multiple myeloma. The sequencing sample was made of a population of CD138-negative cells sorted from bone marrow. V is TRBV2 and J is TRBJ2-1; D is undetermined. The DNA for the CDR3 is TGTGCCAGCTCAACCCGGGCCACCTACAATGAGCAGTTCTTC. It yields the protein CASSTRATYNEQFF.